A selection of T cell receptor beta chains follows, all from one sample in a study of T-cell reconstitution after alpha-beta-depleted transplantation in children. TCRdb processed the PCR reads anew with MiXCR; each CDR3 protein has one entry. The table includes about 240,000 distinct CDR3 sequences, roughly 26% detected once. Specimen: PBMCs, collected before TCRalphabeta/CD19-depleted stem cell transplant. Receptors were obtained from a girl aged 2 to 10 with Fanconi anemia, due to receive a stem cell transplant. The CDR3 runs from the conserved cysteine through the conserved F or W. The D gene is left open where the match is weak. Some rows mark clone size as missing; the rest say once, few, many or name a class of expanded clone.

>TRBJ2-7|NA|TRBD1|TRBV12-3/TRBV12-4
CASSSSGTALSEQYF
TGTGCCAGCAGTTCTTCCGGGACAGCCTTAAGCGAGCAGTACTTC
>TRBJ2-1|NA|NA|TRBV9
CASSVTNNEQFF
TGTGCCAGCAGCGTGACAAACAATGAGCAGTTCTTC
>TRBJ2-1|NA|TRBD2|TRBV7-2
CASSGRVAGILDEQFF
TGTGCCAGCAGCGGAAGGGTAGCGGGTATTTTGGATGAGCAGTTCTTC
>TRBJ2-3|NA|TRBD2|TRBV5-1
CASSYDPSGSTDTQYF
TGCGCCAGCAGCTACGATCCTAGCGGGAGCACAGATACGCAGTATTTT
>TRBJ1-2|NA|NA|TRBV7-2
CASSLAGGVRGNGYTF
TGTGCCAGCAGCTTAGCGGGCGGGGTGAGGGGAAATGGCTACACCTTC
>TRBJ2-3|NA|NA|TRBV15
CATSSLHTDTQYF
TGTGCCACCAGCAGTCTTCACACAGATACGCAGTATTTT
>TRBJ2-5|many|NA|TRBV12-3/TRBV12-4
CASSLQRQETQYF
TGTGCCAGCAGTTTACAGCGCCAAGAGACCCAGTACTTC
>TRBJ1-1|many|NA|TRBV12-3/TRBV12-4
CASSKNGADRNTEAFF
TGTGCCAGCAGTAAAAATGGGGCTGACAGGAACACTGAAGCTTTCTTT
>TRBJ2-7|NA|NA|TRBV27
CASSLQGLHTYEQYF
TGTGCCAGCAGTTTACAGGGACTCCATACCTACGAGCAGTACTTC
>TRBJ2-1|once|NA|TRBV20-1
CSARENIGSGGHYNEQFF
TGCAGTGCTAGAGAAAATATCGGGTCTGGGGGACACTACAATGAGCAGTTCTTC
>TRBJ2-7|NA|TRBD2|TRBV12-3/TRBV12-4
CASSRTSGGVLFHEQYF
TGTGCCAGCAGCCGGACTAGCGGGGGAGTTTTGTTTCACGAGCAGTACTTC
>TRBJ1-2|NA|TRBD1|TRBV23-1
CASSQMDRGGHGYTF
TGCGCCAGCAGTCAAATGGACAGGGGAGGTCATGGCTACACCTTC
>TRBJ2-3|many|NA|TRBV7-3
CASSQDWGTQYF
TGTGCCAGCAGCCAAGACTGGGGTACGCAGTATTTT
>TRBJ2-3|NA|NA|TRBV7-3
CASSRGTARPDTQYF
TGTGCCAGCAGCCGAGGCACTGCCAGGCCGGATACGCAGTATTTT
>TRBJ2-7|many|NA|TRBV29-1
CSVRGPSYEQYF
TGCAGCGTCCGCGGTCCCTCCTACGAGCAGTACTTC
>TRBJ2-3|many|NA|TRBV28
CASSLAGETDTQYF
TGTGCCAGCAGTTTGGCGGGCGAAACAGATACGCAGTATTTT
>TRBJ1-2|few|NA|TRBV20-1
CSAEKGSLLNYGYTF
TGCAGTGCGGAAAAGGGCAGCCTTCTGAACTATGGCTACACCTTC
>TRBJ1-1|NA|NA|TRBV20-1
CSASFGGGLNTEAFF
TGCAGTGCTAGTTTCGGCGGAGGATTGAACACTGAAGCTTTCTTT
>TRBJ2-3|NA|NA|TRBV20-1
CSADHRGFTDTQYF
TGCAGTGCGGATCATAGGGGATTCACAGATACGCAGTATTTT
>TRBJ2-1|many|TRBD2|TRBV20-1
CSARDLSSGRAGYNEQFF
TGCAGTGCTAGAGATCTAAGTAGCGGGAGGGCCGGGTACAATGAGCAGTTCTTC
>TRBJ2-7|NA|NA|TRBV6-2/TRBV6-3
CASSYPAYEQYF
TGTGCCAGCAGTTACCCAGCCTACGAGCAGTACTTC
>TRBJ2-1|few|TRBD2|TRBV11-2
CASNLGTSGYNEQFF
TGTGCCAGCAACCTCGGGACTAGCGGGTACAATGAGCAGTTCTTC
>TRBJ2-3|few|TRBD2|TRBV20-1
CSASRAGSSGHF
TGCAGTGCTAGTCGAGCGGGGAGTTCGGGGCATTTT
>TRBJ2-1|many|TRBD1|TRBV20-1
CSAGQGSYNEQFF
TGCAGTGCCGGACAGGGGTCCTACAATGAGCAGTTCTTC
>TRBJ2-1|many|NA|TRBV12-3/TRBV12-4
CASSLTRDSYNEQFF
TGTGCCAGCAGTTTGACGCGCGACTCCTACAATGAGCAGTTCTTC
>TRBJ2-1|NA|TRBD2|TRBV7-3
CASSLTGTSGVNEQFF
TGTGCCAGCAGCTTAACAGGGACTAGCGGAGTCAATGAGCAGTTCTTC
>TRBJ2-1|NA|TRBD1|TRBV6-1
CASTLGQGFGEQFF
TGTGCCAGCACCCTCGGACAGGGGTTCGGTGAGCAGTTCTTC
>TRBJ2-7|many|NA|TRBV20-1
CSAKWTVQYF
TGCAGTGCTAAGTGGACGGTTCAGTACTTC
>TRBJ2-7|few|NA|TRBV2
CASSEDPNYEQYF
TGTGCCAGCAGTGAGGACCCGAACTACGAGCAGTACTTC
>TRBJ2-7|NA|NA|TRBV6-5
CASSYVAADSYEQYF
TGTGCCAGCAGTTACGTGGCAGCTGATTCCTACGAGCAGTACTTC
>TRBJ2-7|few|NA|TRBV3-1
CASSQDRSLYEQYF
TGTGCCAGCAGCCAAGATCGTTCCCTCTACGAGCAGTACTTC
>TRBJ2-1|many|TRBD1|TRBV29-1
CSGRSGTDSNEQFF
TGCAGCGGAAGATCCGGGACAGACAGCAATGAGCAGTTCTTC
>TRBJ2-1|NA|NA|TRBV20-1
CSARRAYNEQFF
TGCAGTGCGCGGAGGGCCTACAATGAGCAGTTCTTC
>TRBJ2-7|NA|NA|TRBV12-3/TRBV12-4
CASSLSGQFSEQYF
TGTGCCAGCAGTTTGTCTGGACAGTTTTCCGAGCAGTACTTC
>TRBJ2-5|NA|TRBD2|TRBV7-3
CASSLTLEREKEETQYF
TGTGCCAGCAGCTTAACGTTGGAGCGGGAGAAGGAGGAGACCCAGTACTTC
>TRBJ1-6|many|NA|TRBV21-1
CASSKGSYNSPLHF
TGTGCCAGCAGCAAGGGCTCCTATAATTCACCCCTCCACTTT
>TRBJ2-1|NA|TRBD2|TRBV12-3/TRBV12-4
CASSLYPSGDYNEQFF
TGTGCCAGCAGTTTATATCCTAGCGGAGACTACAATGAGCAGTTCTTC
>TRBJ2-7|NA|NA|TRBV12-3/TRBV12-4
CASSGPGHEQYF
TGTGCCAGCAGCGGACCAGGCCACGAGCAGTACTTC
>TRBJ2-5|NA|TRBD1|TRBV6-1
CASSEARDRWEETQYF
TGTGCCAGCAGTGAAGCGAGGGACAGGTGGGAAGAGACCCAGTACTTC
>TRBJ2-7|NA|TRBD2|TRBV2
CAGGLVYEQYF
TGTGCCGGGGGACTAGTCTACGAGCAGTACTTC
>TRBJ2-5|few|NA|TRBV5-5
CASSRPGTRQETQYF
TGTGCCAGCAGCCGACCCGGGACGCGGCAAGAGACCCAGTACTTC
>TRBJ2-5|many|NA|TRBV29-1
CSGSLFSGETQYF
TGCAGCGGGTCTTTGTTCTCGGGGGAGACCCAGTACTTC
>TRBJ2-1|many|NA|TRBV4-2
CASSGGQRGPYNEQFF
TGTGCCAGCAGCGGAGGGCAAAGGGGGCCCTACAATGAGCAGTTCTTC
>TRBJ1-3|NA|NA|TRBV29-1
CSVDADSGNTIYF
TGCAGCGTTGACGCCGACTCTGGAAACACCATATATTTT
>TRBJ2-3|many|NA|TRBV20-1
CSARLIEFTDTQYF
TGCAGTGCTAGACTGATCGAGTTCACAGATACGCAGTATTTT
>TRBJ2-3|once|TRBD1|TRBV4-2
CASSPDRGHTDTQYF
TGTGCCAGCAGCCCGGACAGGGGGCACACAGATACGCAGTATTTT
>TRBJ2-2|many|TRBD2|TRBV4-2
CASSQDRGLALGELFF
TGTGCCAGCAGCCAAGATCGAGGACTAGCGCTAGGGGAGCTGTTTTTT
>TRBJ2-7|NA|TRBD2|TRBV29-1
CSVRGTSGGSSYEQYF
TGCAGCGTTCGGGGGACTAGCGGGGGAAGCTCCTACGAGCAGTACTTC
>TRBJ1-1|NA|NA|TRBV27
CASSLLGGSEAFF
TGTGCCAGCAGTTTACTTGGGGGCTCTGAAGCTTTCTTT
>TRBJ1-6|NA|NA|TRBV12-3/TRBV12-4
CASTQGGRPNSPLHF
TGTGCCAGCACCCAAGGCGGCAGGCCGAATTCACCCCTCCACTTT